These T cell receptor beta chains were read from a single sample in a study of blood T cell repertoires in COVID-19. Measured with immunoSEQ multiplex PCR; TCRdb has only the in-frame clones, and not every one. The table includes some 120,000 clones, about 81% detected once. The sample consisted of peripheral blood. The receptor set was obtained from a woman aged 45-60 years with acute or convalescent COVID-19. CDR3s include the opening cysteine and the closing phenylalanine or tryptophan. A D gene is named only where the DNA matches it firmly. Clone size is shown for a subset of rows, as once, few, many or a class of expanded clone.

clone_size	v_call	d_call	j_call	cdr3_aa	cdr3_nt
.	TRBV5-1	.	TRBJ2-1	CASSLDRLYNEQFF	TGCGCCAGCAGCTTGGACAGGCTCTACAATGAGCAGTTCTTC
.	TRBV9	.	TRBJ1-2	CASSTSYGYTF	TGTGCCAGCAGCACAAGCTATGGCTACACCTTC
once	TRBV7-2	.	TRBJ1-1	CASSPSPGVYGFF	TGTGCCAGCAGCCCGAGCCCCGGGGTATACGGTTTCTTT
once	TRBV6-5	.	TRBJ2-7	CASSYSDSSYEQYF	TGTGCCAGCAGTTACTCTGACAGCTCCTACGAGCAGTACTTC
.	TRBV5-1	.	TRBJ2-1	CASSFRGGDTYNEQFF	TGCGCCAGCAGCTTCAGAGGGGGGGATACTTACAATGAGCAGTTCTTC
.	TRBV5-4	TRBD1	TRBJ1-1	CASSSGQEDEAFF	TGTGCCAGCAGCTCGGGACAGGAGGATGAAGCTTTCTTT
.	TRBV2	TRBD2	TRBJ2-1	CASIQGLVKNEQFF	TGTGCCAGCATCCAGGGACTAGTTAAAAATGAGCAGTTCTTC
few	TRBV13	TRBD1	TRBJ2-7	CASSSRDRDHEQYF	TGTGCCAGCAGCTCCCGGGACAGGGATCACGAGCAGTACTTC
.	TRBV9	.	TRBJ2-1	CASSVGGQTYNEQFF	TGTGCCAGCAGCGTGGGGGGACAGACCTACAATGAGCAGTTCTTC
.	TRBV2	.	TRBJ1-5	CATQGQSNQPQHF	TGTGCCACCCAGGGGCAGAGCAATCAGCCCCAGCATTTT
.	TRBV6-5	.	TRBJ1-5	CASSRTDSNQPQHF	TGTGCCAGCAGTAGGACAGATAGCAATCAGCCCCAGCATTTT
.	TRBV4-1	TRBD2	TRBJ2-1	CASRSGLAGNNEQFF	TGCGCCAGCAGATCCGGACTAGCGGGAAACAATGAGCAGTTCTTC
.	TRBV11-2	.	TRBJ1-2	CASSLGVGPYMTF	TGTGCCAGCAGCTTAGGGGTGGGGCCCTATATGACCTTC
.	TRBV5-6	.	TRBJ2-2	CASSLVSTGELFF	TGTGCCAGCAGCTTGGTTAGTACCGGGGAGCTGTTTTTT
.	TRBV29-1	TRBD1	TRBJ1-2	CSGGDSRFYGYTF	TGCAGCGGAGGGGACAGTAGGTTCTATGGCTACACCTTC
.	TRBV5-4	.	TRBJ1-3	CASSSTAGNTIYF	TGTGCCAGCAGCTCGACAGCTGGAAACACCATATATTTT
.	TRBV18	TRBD2	TRBJ2-5	CASSPAGGPGQETQYF	TGTGCCAGCTCACCGGCGGGGGGGCCAGGGCAAGAGACCCAGTACTTC
.	TRBV5-4	TRBD2	TRBJ2-7	CASSLRLAGGGYEQYF	TGTGCCAGCAGCTTGAGACTAGCGGGAGGAGGCTACGAGCAGTACTTC
.	TRBV6-5	TRBD1	TRBJ1-1	CASSYDRGRAEAFF	TGTGCCAGCAGTTACGACAGGGGGAGGGCTGAAGCTTTCTTT
.	TRBV5-5	.	TRBJ2-7	CASSLGATELYEQYF	TGTGCCAGCAGCTTAGGGGCTACAGAGCTCTACGAGCAGTACTTC
.	TRBV25-1	TRBD1	TRBJ1-2	CASSKDRVGYTF	TGTGCCAGCAGTAAAGACAGGGTCGGCTACACCTTC
.	TRBV9	TRBD1	TRBJ2-3	CASSVDGRGRSTDTQYF	TGTGCCAGCAGCGTAGACGGCAGGGGGCGAAGCACAGATACGCAGTATTTT
.	TRBV13	.	TRBJ2-7	CASSRGHSYEQYF	TGTGCCAGCAGTAGGGGCCACTCCTACGAGCAGTACTTC
.	TRBV4-2	TRBD2	TRBJ2-1	CASSQGTSGGADEQFF	TGTGCCAGCAGCCAAGGGACTAGCGGGGGGGCCGACGAGCAGTTCTTC
.	TRBV9	.	TRBJ2-2	CASSVAVWTGELFF	TGTGCCAGCAGCGTAGCGGTCTGGACCGGGGAGCTGTTTTTT
.	TRBV3-1/TRBV3-2	.	TRBJ2-5	CASSQDFFRWTEETQYF	TGTGCCAGCAGCCAAGATTTCTTTCGCTGGACAGAAGAGACCCAGTACTTC
.	TRBV5-1	TRBD1	TRBJ2-1	CASSSTGTGGWDEQFF	TGCGCCAGCAGCTCAACCGGGACAGGGGGCTGGGATGAGCAGTTCTTC
few	TRBV30	.	TRBJ1-6	CAGTFGSSPLHF	TGTGCCGGGACCTTCGGGTCTTCACCCCTCCACTTT
.	TRBV29-1	TRBD2	TRBJ2-1	CSVEASGIYEQFF	TGCAGCGTTGAAGCTAGCGGGATATATGAGCAGTTCTTC
.	TRBV6-5	.	TRBJ1-1	CASSTQGSGTEAFF	TGTGCCAGCAGCACCCAAGGGTCGGGGACTGAAGCTTTCTTT
.	TRBV14	TRBD2	TRBJ2-1	CASSPRTSGGKNEQFF	TGTGCCAGCAGCCCTCGGACTAGCGGAGGCAAGAATGAGCAGTTCTTC
.	TRBV6-1	.	TRBJ2-6	CASSDVGPNVLTF	TGTGCCAGCAGTGACGTTGGGCCCAACGTCCTGACTTTC
.	TRBV2	TRBD1	TRBJ2-7	CASRLGQGSYEQYF	TGTGCCAGCAGGCTTGGACAGGGGTCCTACGAGCAGTACTTC
.	TRBV9	.	TRBJ2-1	CASSVVISSYNEQFF	TGTGCCAGCAGCGTAGTGATTAGCTCCTACAATGAGCAGTTCTTC
.	TRBV20-1	.	TRBJ2-2	CSASRNTGELFF	TGCAGTGCTAGTCGGAACACCGGGGAGCTGTTTTTT